This T cell receptor beta chain emerged from a study of CD8 T cells in Susac syndrome. With random hexamers, reverse transcription was performed on about 0.5 to 1 ug of RNA. TCRdb reprocessed the immunoSEQ multiplex PCR reads via MiXCR and lists one record per CDR3 protein. The sample lists a few hundred thousand distinct CDR3 sequences, approximately 89% occurring once. The material sequenced was CD8+ T cells from PBMCs. This sequence originates from a human donor with multiple sclerosis.

In DNA, the CDR3 is TGTGCCAGCAGCTCCCAGCGGTGGTTAATGTACGAGCAGTACTTC. Protein: CASSSQRWLMYEQYF. The chain recombines TRBV7-8 with TRBJ2-7; possibly TRBD2 for D (5 bases). The CDR3 is 15 residues long. Trimming removed 4 bases at V and 4 bases at J, with 17 bases between. The germline gives CDR1 SGHVS, CDR2 FQNEAQ.